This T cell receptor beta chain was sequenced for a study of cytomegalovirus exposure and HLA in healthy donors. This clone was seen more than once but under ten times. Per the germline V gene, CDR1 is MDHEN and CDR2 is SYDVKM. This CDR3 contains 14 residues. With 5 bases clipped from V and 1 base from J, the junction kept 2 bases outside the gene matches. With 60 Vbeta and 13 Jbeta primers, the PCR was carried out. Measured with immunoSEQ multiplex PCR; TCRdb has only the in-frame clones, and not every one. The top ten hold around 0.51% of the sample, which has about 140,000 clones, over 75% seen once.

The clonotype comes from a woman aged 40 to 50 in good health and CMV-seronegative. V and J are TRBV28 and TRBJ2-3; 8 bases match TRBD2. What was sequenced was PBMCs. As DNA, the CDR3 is TGTGCCAGCAGTGTAGCGGGGCGCACAGATACGCAGTATTTT. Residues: CASSVAGRTDTQYF.